This note documents a single TCR beta chain sequence. Its antigen remains unidentified. The sample originates from a study of T-cell reconstitution after alpha-beta-depleted transplantation in children. Points from the study as a whole: TCRbeta diversity was high at day 60 in some patients (a result of surviving recipient T cells and thymic progenitors). T-cell counts and diversity at one year following transplant were attributed mainly to newly produced T cells. In patients about two months after transplant, alpha-beta T cells reportedly arose from several hundred expanded graft clones.

The germline V and J ends were trimmed by 4 bases and 3 bases, with 14 bases remaining between them. Germline CDR1 reads SGHTA; CDR2 reads FQGTGA. The CDR3 length is 15 residues. During its preparation, the TCRbeta library received unique molecular identifiers. Each CDR3 protein gets one entry after TCRdb re-called the PCR reads with MiXCR. Of approximately 1,000,000 distinct CDR3 sequences in the sample, about 30% were seen once. This clonotype originated in a boy under two years old who had a stem cell transplant for SCID, so the T cells may come from the graft donor. The chain recombines TRBV7-3 with TRBJ2-3; perhaps TRBD2 as D (5 bases). The source was PBMCs, mostly from graft donor cells, collected 360 days after TCRalphabeta/CD19-depleted stem cell transplant. The CDR3 protein is CASSSLAVGTDTQYF. For the CDR3, the DNA is TGTGCCAGCAGCTCTCTAGCCGTTGGTACAGATACGCAGTATTTT.